Shown below are 9 T cell receptor beta chains from a single sample sequenced in a study of read filtering for tumor transcriptome and immune sequencing. From 300 to 450 ng of RNA, a library with molecular barcoded alpha/delta and beta/gamma adaptors was made. TCRdb re-called the reads with MiXCR, one entry per CDR3 protein. The sample shows around 60,000 distinct CDR3 sequences, roughly 19% of them seen only once. Input material: a population of CD138-negative cells sorted from bone marrow. These receptor sequences come from a donor over 35 with multiple myeloma.

As to this clonotype: This may come from a read error, since a much larger clone is one base off. It is unclear where the CDR3 begins or ends on the DNA, so no DNA is shown, and the CDR3 is as TCRdb lists it. This rearrangement joins TRBV4-1 to TRBJ1-1; the D call TRBD1 from the table was never checked on the DNA. The CDR3 extends over 15 residues, inclusive of both ends. Germline CDR1 is MGHRA and CDR2 is YSYEKL. CDR3: CASSFGQGALSEALF.

This clonotype came up many times. V gene TRBV12-3 or TRBV12-4 combines with J gene TRBJ1-4; the match to TRBD1 covers 9 bases. V lost 6 bases and J lost 5; bases outside the gene matches: 10. The CDR3 contains 16 residues. CDR3 sequence (DNA): TGTGCCAGCAGCCTTAACCCCGGGACAGGGAATGAAAAACTGTTTTTT. This codes for CASSLNPGTGNEKLFF.

The V gene is TRBV5-5, the J gene TRBJ1-2; D not certain. The CDR3 runs to 14 residues. Germline V gene data show CDR1 as SGHKS and CDR2 as YYEKEE (reference sequence). V shed 4 bases and J shed 0 bases, with 10 bases lying between them. The CDR3, as DNA: TGTGCCAGCAGCCCGGTCCCCTCTAACTATGGCTACACCTTC. Protein: CASSPVPSNYGYTF.

There are many counts of this clonotype. This chain connects TRBV29-1 to TRBJ2-7, with TRBD1 matching 7 bases. Germline V gives CDR1 SQVTM, CDR2 ANQGSEA. The CDR3 runs 12 residues. V dropped 7 bases and J dropped 0; count of bases not matched to a gene: 3. CDR3 amino acids: CSGGDSSYEQYF. The DNA of the CDR3 is TGCAGCGGAGGGGACAGCTCCTACGAGCAGTACTTC.

There are many counts of this clonotype. V and J are TRBV5-1 and TRBJ2-5, with D perhaps TRBD2 (5 bases). The CDR3 has 12 amino acids. Germline CDR1 and CDR2: SGHRS and YFSETQ. Trimming shortened V by 4 bases and J by 7 bases, and 11 bases separated the two germline ends. CDR3 in amino acids: CASSMDLVTQYF. The CDR3 region has the DNA TGCGCCAGCAGCATGGACTTAGTGACCCAGTACTTC.

The V and J genes are TRBV18 and TRBJ2-4, with 9 positions matching TRBD1. J lost 8 bases, V lost 4 bases, and 3 bases had no gene match. There are 13 residues in the CDR3. Per germline, CDR1 KGHSH and CDR2 LQKENI. CDR3 sequence (DNA): TGTGCCAGCTCACGGGACAGGGCTGACATTCAGTACTTC. Its translation is CASSRDRADIQYF.

This clonotype was counted ten times or more. V and J are TRBV11-2 and TRBJ1-2, with 8 bases that match TRBD1. Germline V gene data show CDR1 as SGHAT and CDR2 as FQNNGV. V lost 2 bases to trimming and J lost 5 bases; unmatched junction nucleotides: 4. The CDR3 runs 14 residues. CDR3 protein: CASSLLDRAYGYTF. The CDR3 DNA reads as TGTGCCAGCAGCTTACTGGACAGGGCATATGGCTACACCTTC.

In its sample, this clonotype was seen a few times. This chain links TRBV5-4 with TRBJ2-5, with 9 bases aligning to TRBD1. V gave up 4 bases and J gave up 5 bases; unmatched junction bases: 6. Germline CDR1 is SGHNT and CDR2 is YYREEE (reference sequence). CDR3 length equals 14 residues. CDR3 coding DNA: TGTGCCAGCAGCGTGGACAGGGGCGGGGAGACCCAGTACTTC. Translating it yields CASSVDRGGETQYF.

The chain is built from TRBV12-3 or TRBV12-4 and TRBJ2-1, with no clear D. The V end lost 7 bases, the J end lost 3 bases, and 16 bases lay between the germline ends. This CDR3 spans 15 amino acids. CDR3 amino acids: CASKEVDTLYNEQFF. The CDR3 DNA reads TGTGCCAGCAAAGAAGTAGACACACTCTACAATGAGCAGTTCTTC.